This T cell receptor (beta chain) originates from a study of blood T cells in healthy people across ages. Points from the study as a whole: One million T cells yielded diversity estimates that were considered underestimates. A roughly linear fall in TCR beta diversity per million T cells was seen with increasing age. Both naive CD4+ cell counts and diversity were greater in long-lived donors than in aged donors.

This CDR3 has 14 residues. J gave up 9 bases and V 6 bases, and 11 bases lay outside the gene matches. Germline V CDR1 and CDR2: SNHLY, FYNNEI. Regarding this clonotype: Its antigen is currently unknown.

The authors ran a second PCR of about 7 to 11 cycles using a sample-barcoded 5' primer and a J-beta primer mix. TCRdb used MiXCR to reprocess the 5' RACE reads, holding one entry per CDR3 protein. The sample comprises about 1 million distinct CDR3 sequences, roughly 45% of which are singletons, and 15% to 20% rests with the top ten. The receptor was derived from a woman aged 60-75 years in good health. The chain recombines TRBV2 with TRBJ2-1; 7 nucleotides align to TRBD2. Sequencing input: blood. The CDR3 region is CASRRESVNGEQFF. CDR3 coding DNA: TGTGCCAGCAGGCGGGAGTCTGTGAACGGTGAGCAGTTCTTC.